These 26 T cell receptor beta chains came from one sample sequenced in a study of molecular identifiers for immune sequencing clone quantification (dated by TCRdb to the late 2010s). Receptor amplification or capture employed PCR. Sequenced using an Illumina HiSeq 4000. TCRdb trimmed public reads at Q25 via fastp, called clones via MiXCR and kept in-frame beta chains. When rows share a CDR3 protein, they turn into one entry using the most common DNA and genes. Present in this sample are 60,000 to 80,000 distinct CDR3 sequences, about 18% of which were seen just once. The top ten constitute roughly 1.6% of the sample. Sample: naive CD8+ T cells from blood, with Jurkat cell RNA spiked in. The cell subset or site label of this sample denotes: FACS-sorted CD8+CD4-CCR7+CD45RA+ naive T cells. The source of these receptors is a human donor in good health. Some libraries in this study had Jurkat cell RNA spiked in.

This clonotype was detected ten times or more. V is TRBV24-1 and J is TRBJ1-5, with D perhaps TRBD1 (5 bases). Germline V gene lookup returns CDR1 KGHDR and CDR2 SFDVKD. V was trimmed by 7 bases and J by 1 base, leaving 16 bases between them. CDR3 size: 16 residues. The CDR3 sequence is CATSPAGGASNQPQHF. The CDR3 nucleotides read TGTGCCACCAGCCCCGCCGGCGGGGCGAGCAATCAGCCCCAGCATTTT.

With regard to this clonotype: Given the absence of the conserved phenylalanine or tryptophan at the CDR3 end, a read error is likely. The chain has TRBV20-1 and TRBJ2-3; the match to TRBD2 covers 14 bases. The CDR3 loop spans 17 amino acids. The V gene end was trimmed by 5 bases and the J gene end by 4 bases; junction bases not matched to a gene: 11. The germline gives CDR1 DFQATT, CDR2 SNEGSKA (reference sequence). The CDR3 DNA reads TGCAGTGCTTCGCCGGGACTAGCGGGAGTCTCACCAGATACGCAGTATCTT. Amino acid sequence: CSASPGLAGVSPDTQYL.

In this sample, this clonotype turned up many times. This chain links TRBV25-1 with TRBJ2-7; D possibly corresponds to TRBD2 (5 bases). Trimming took 1 base from V and 0 from J, leaving 13 bases between them. This CDR3 contains 16 residues. Looked up from germline, CDR1 is MGHDK and CDR2 is SYGVNS. The CDR3 region has the DNA TGTGCCAGCAGTGAATCCATGGGGAGTACCTCCTACGAGCAGTACTTC. Translated: CASSESMGSTSYEQYF.

Regarding this clonotype: A much larger clone is a single base away; this may be a read error. The conserved closing phenylalanine or tryptophan is absent in this CDR3, likely reflecting a read error. V usage is TRBV5-1 and J usage is TRBJ1-2; D may be TRBD1 (6 bases). The germline V gene has CDR1 SGHRS and CDR2 YFSETQ. The V gene lost 0 bases and the J gene lost 4 bases, with 7 bases spanning the gap. The CDR3 consists of 13 residues. The CDR3 coding sequence is TGCGCCAGCAGCTTGGGGGGGGCCTATGGCTACACCTCC. Its translation: CASSLGGAYGYTS.

This clonotype was seen ten or more times. V and J are TRBV2 and TRBJ1-5; TRBD1 is a possible D gene (6 bases). CDR1 SNHLY and CDR2 FYNNEI come from the germline V gene. The CDR3 spans 16 residues. Trimming pared 7 bases from V and 3 bases from J, leaving 19 bases between. The CDR3, as DNA: TGTGCCAGCATGGTCTCACGGACAGCTCACAATCAGCCCCAGCATTTT. As protein: CASMVSRTAHNQPQHF.

Ten or more counts support this clonotype. The V gene is TRBV6-2 or TRBV6-3, the J gene TRBJ2-5, with 9 bases lining up with TRBD2. The CDR3 runs to 15 residues. Germline V gene data show CDR1 as MNHEY and CDR2 as SVGEGT. V lost 2 bases and J lost 2; bases outside the gene matches: 3. This CDR3 reads CASSYRTSVQETQYF. In DNA form, the CDR3 reads TGTGCCAGCAGTTACCGGACTAGCGTGCAAGAGACCCAGTACTTC.

Comment on this clonotype: A read error may explain this, as a much larger clone is one base away. This chain joins TRBV7-7 and TRBJ2-7; possibly TRBD2 for D (5 bases). Trimming removed 5 bases from V and 13 bases from J, with 12 bases in between. CDR1 SSHAT and CDR2 FNYEAQ come from the germline V gene (reference sequence). The CDR3 extends over 10 amino acids. The CDR3 here is CASSTGGRYF. The CDR3 nucleotides read TGTGCCAGCAGCACTGGTGGGAGATACTTC.

There are many counts of this clonotype. This chain connects TRBV6-1 to TRBJ1-1; no firm D call. From germline, CDR1 is MNHNS and CDR2 SASEGT. The CDR3 covers 15 residues. Trimming pared 2 bases from V and 4 bases from J, leaving 14 bases between. Here the CDR3 reads CASSEMEYLATEAFF. The CDR3, as DNA: TGTGCCAGCAGTGAAATGGAGTATTTAGCCACTGAAGCTTTCTTT.

Concerning this clonotype: A much larger clone differs by one base, so this may be a read error. The genes are TRBV11-2 and TRBJ2-7; D may be TRBD2 (5 bases). This CDR3 is built from 13 residues. Germline V lookup: CDR1 SGHAT, CDR2 FQNNGV. DNA for the CDR3: TGTGGCAGCAGCCCTTCCGGGAACTACGAGCAGTACTTC. As protein: CGSSPSGNYEQYF. The full variable domain, in which reference TRBV11-2 and TRBJ2-7 provide the parts outside the CDR3, is EAGVAQSPRYKIIEKRQSVAFWCNPISGHATLYWYQQILGQGPKLLIQFQNNGVVDDSQLPKDRFSAERLKGVDSTLKIQPAKLEDSAVYLCGSSPSGNYEQYFGPGTRLTVT.

This clonotype was observed at least ten times. This sequence joins TRBV28 and TRBJ1-4; D perhaps matches TRBD1 (6 bases). This CDR3 comprises 16 residues. V lost 4 bases, J lost 1 base, and 13 bases lay in between. Germline assignment: CDR1 MDHEN and CDR2 SYDVKM. In DNA form, the CDR3 reads TGTGCCAGCAGTTCTCCAGGGGATTTAACTAATGAAAAACTGTTTTTT. Protein product: CASSSPGDLTNEKLFF. Combining the CDR3 with reference TRBV28 and TRBJ1-4 gives the whole variable domain DVKVTQSSRYLVKRTGEKVFLECVQDMDHENMFWYRQDPGLGLRLIYFSYDVKMKEKGDIPEGYSVSREKKERFSLILESASTNQTSMYLCASSSPGDLTNEKLFFGSGTQLSVL.

This chain links TRBV11-3 with TRBJ2-4; D is possibly TRBD2 (10 bases). The CDR3 sequence is 19 residues long. V was pared by 5 bases and J by 5 bases, with 28 bases between. Germline loops: CDR1 SGHNT, CDR2 YENEEA. CDR3 sequence: CASSIRTGALSGRENIQYF. The DNA of the CDR3 is TGTGCCAGCAGCATAAGGACAGGGGCCCTCAGCGGGAGGGAAAACATTCAGTACTTC.

A note on this clonotype: The germline gene is not matched at one end of the junction; a read error may be the cause. The V gene is TRBV12-3 or TRBV12-4, the J gene TRBJ1-1; D remains ambiguous. The CDR3 loop spans 14 amino acids. The CDR3 protein is CASSIGETNTEAFF. The CDR3 DNA is TGTGCCAGCAGCATTGGGGAAACAAACACTGAAGCATTCTTT.

Of note for this clonotype: A much larger clone lies a single base off, so this may be a read error. The conserved phenylalanine or tryptophan is not found at the CDR3 terminus, so this likely reflects a read error. This chain connects TRBV4-1 to TRBJ2-7; 10 positions match TRBD2. The CDR3 loop spans 15 amino acids. CDR1 is MGHRA and CDR2 is YSYEKL in the germline V gene. With 1 base clipped from V and 6 bases from J, the junction kept 6 bases outside the gene matches. The chain's CDR3 is CASSQAPGLASEQYI. CDR3 coding DNA: TGCGCCAGCAGCCAAGCTCCGGGACTAGCGTCCGAGCAGTACATC.

The chain couples TRBV5-1 to TRBJ2-1, with D hard to call. The CDR3 loop spans 13 amino acids. Germline CDR1 is SGHRS and CDR2 is YFSETQ. Trimming shortened V by 2 bases and J by 6 bases, and 9 bases separated the two germline ends. The CDR3 region has the DNA TGCGCCAGCAGCTTAGACGTTCCCAATGAGCAGTTCTTC. Protein sequence: CASSLDVPNEQFF.

V gene TRBV5-5 combines with J gene TRBJ2-7; the match to TRBD2 covers 7 bases. CDR1 SGHKS and CDR2 YYEKEE come from the germline V gene (reference sequence). CDR3 length: 15 residues. V was clipped by 0 bases and J by 1 base; unmatched bases: 4. CDR3 bases: TGTGCCAGCAGCTTGGAACTAGCGTTATCCTACGAGCAGTACTTC. As protein: CASSLELALSYEQYF.

J is TRBJ2-5 and V is TRBV23-1, with TRBD1 matching over 9 bases. TRBV23-1 carries the ORF label, with uncertain function. This CDR3 spans 19 amino acids. Germline trimming cut 2 bases from V and 3 bases from J; bases unmatched to any gene: 16. The CDR3: CASSQAEPRVRDREETQYF. CDR3 DNA: TGCGCCAGCAGTCAAGCCGAACCGAGGGTCCGGGACAGGGAAGAGACCCAGTACTTC.

This clonotype was seen a few times. A much larger clone lies one base from this, so it may be a read error. V usage is TRBV30 and J usage is TRBJ2-5; D is possibly TRBD2 (6 bases). CDR3 size: 16 residues. From germline, CDR1 is GTSNPN and CDR2 SVGIG (reference sequence). V lost 5 bases and J 7 bases, leaving 26 bases between the germline ends. The DNA of the CDR3 is TGTGCCTGGGGGGAAGGCACCGGGACTCCCTCGGTGACCCAGTACTTC. Translating gives CAWGEGTGTPSVTQYF.

Ten or more counts support this clonotype. The chain recombines TRBV28 with TRBJ1-5, with 9 bases matching TRBD1. The CDR3 has 13 residues. Germline V gene data show CDR1 as MDHEN and CDR2 as SYDVKM. The junction had 6 bases not matched to a gene; V was cut back by 11 bases and J by 4 bases. CDR3 nucleotides: TGTGCCGGCCGGACAGGGGCAAATCAGCCCCAGCATTTT. Translation: CAGRTGANQPQHF.

The chain recombines TRBV27 with TRBJ2-6; D perhaps matches TRBD1 (6 bases). V was shortened by 6 bases and J by 3 bases, with 18 bases between the two germline ends. Per germline, CDR1 MNHEY and CDR2 SMNVEV (reference sequence). The CDR3 runs 17 residues. Here the CDR3 reads CASSPYTGYHGANVLTF. The CDR3 DNA follows: TGTGCCAGCAGCCCATATACAGGGTACCATGGGGCCAACGTCCTGACTTTC. Together with reference TRBV27 and TRBJ2-6, the CDR3 gives the full variable domain: EAQVTQNPRYLITVTGKKLTVTCSQNMNHEYMSWYRQDPGLGLRQIYYSMNVEVTDKGDVPEGYKVSRKEKRNFPLILESPSPNQTSLYFCASSPYTGYHGANVLTFGAGSRLTVL.

This clonotype was picked up a small number of times. J is TRBJ2-1 and V is TRBV12-3 or TRBV12-4; 8 bases are shared with TRBD2. The CDR3 is 16 residues long. Trimming cost V 5 bases and J 5 bases; bases outside gene matches: 11. The CDR3 loop is CASSPPGTSSHNEQFF. The CDR3 DNA follows: TGTGCCAGCAGTCCCCCCGGGACTAGTTCCCACAATGAGCAGTTCTTC.

The sample holds many counts of this clonotype. The J gene is TRBJ2-1, the V gene TRBV27; the D gene is possibly TRBD1 (6 bases). Germline CDR1 is MNHEY and CDR2 is SMNVEV (reference sequence). The V end lost 3 bases, the J end lost 7 bases, and 10 bases lay between the germline ends. The CDR3 has 13 amino acids. The CDR3 DNA reads as TGTGCCAGCAGTTTCCAGGGGTCGAATGAGCAGTTCTTC. This encodes CASSFQGSNEQFF.

With regard to this clonotype: One base away lies a much larger clone, so this may be a sequencing read error. J is TRBJ2-7 and V is TRBV5-6; no clear D gene. The V gene lost 7 bases and the J gene lost 2 bases, with 19 bases spanning the gap. The CDR3 runs to 15 residues. Germline V CDR1 and CDR2: SGHDT, YYEEEE. The CDR3, as DNA: TGTGCCAGCGGCCAGACCGGTCCCTATACCTACGAGCAGTACTTC. Translated, it gives CASGQTGPYTYEQYF.

The V call is TRBV11-2, the J call TRBJ2-1; D not resolved. Between the trimmed V and J ends, which lost 2 bases and 0 bases, there was a span of 8 bases. CDR1 and CDR2 (germline): SGHAT, FQNNGV. The CDR3 spans 15 residues. This CDR3 is CASSLLAASYNEQFF. The CDR3 DNA sequence: TGTGCCAGCAGCTTACTTGCAGCCTCCTACAATGAGCAGTTCTTC.

The rearrangement uses TRBV27 and TRBJ1-2; the match to TRBD1 covers 10 bases. This CDR3 comprises 15 residues. Germline CDR1 is MNHEY and CDR2 is SMNVEV (reference sequence). V shed 6 bases, J shed 6 bases, and the junction held 10 bases outside the gene matches. The CDR3 here is CASSHRGTGVNGYTF. CDR3 sequence (DNA): TGTGCCAGCAGCCACCGCGGGACAGGGGTGAATGGCTACACCTTC.

To note about this clonotype: Sequence at one end of the junction differs from germline and may be a read error. This chain links TRBV6-5 with TRBJ1-1; D remains unclear. Germline lookup yields CDR1 MNHEY and CDR2 SVGAGI. The CDR3 sequence is 14 residues long. The CDR3 loop reads CASSYSGRDYEASF. The CDR3 region has the DNA TGTGCCAGCAGTTACTCCGGGAGAGACTATGAAGCTTCCTTT.

For this clonotype: The conserved final phenylalanine or tryptophan is absent from the CDR3, which likely points to a read error. The gene calls are TRBV28 and TRBJ2-7, with 12 bases identical to TRBD2. Germline trimming cut 6 bases from V and 6 bases from J; bases unmatched to any gene: 9. CDR1 is MDHEN, CDR2 SYDVKM, per germline. CDR3 length: 15 residues. The CDR3 DNA reads TGTGCCAGCAGCCGACTAGCGGGAGAGTCTGGCGAGCAGTACCTC. It translates to CASSRLAGESGEQYL.